A selection of T cell receptor beta chains follows, all from one sample in a study of blood T cell repertoires in COVID-19. The protocol was immunoSEQ multiplex PCR, while the TCRdb copy is restricted to in-frame clones and leaves out a portion. This sample has around 92,000 clones, with nearly 90% found just once. Sequenced material: peripheral blood. These receptors came from a woman aged 80 or over with active COVID-19. Both conserved end residues are part of each CDR3. Each record gives: V gene, clone size, J gene, D gene, CDR3 protein, CDR3 DNA. The D gene is left open where the match is weak. Clone size, where shown, is once, few, many, or a class for clones that have expanded.

TRBV29-1,-,TRBJ2-2,TRBD2,CSVGTSGSVAGELFF,TGCAGCGTCGGGACTAGCGGGAGCGTGGCCGGGGAGCTGTTTTTT
TRBV4-3,-,TRBJ1-4,TRBD1,CASSQATGGGEKLFF,TGCGCCAGCAGCCAAGCCACAGGGGGTGGCGAAAAACTGTTTTTT
TRBV18,-,TRBJ2-1,TRBD2,CASSPFRLAGNNEQFF,TGTGCCAGCTCACCTTTCCGACTAGCGGGGAACAATGAGCAGTTCTTC
TRBV7-6,-,TRBJ2-1,-,CASRPREQFF,TGTGCCAGCAGGCCCAGGGAGCAGTTCTTC
TRBV28,-,TRBJ2-5,TRBD2,CASSRTSGSLGETQYF,TGTGCCAGCAGTCGGACTAGCGGGAGCTTAGGAGAGACCCAGTACTTC
TRBV7-9,-,TRBJ2-5,-,CASSFPDQETQYF,TGTGCCAGCAGCTTTCCAGACCAAGAGACCCAGTACTTC
TRBV5-6,once,TRBJ1-3,-,CASSDSIEVDPGNTIYF,TGTGCCAGCAGCGATTCTATTGAGGTGGATCCTGGAAACACCATATATTTT
TRBV5-1,-,TRBJ1-4,-,CASSLAPGEGREKLFF,TGCGCCAGCAGCTTGGCGCCGGGAGAAGGGAGAGAAAAACTGTTTTTT
TRBV7-2,-,TRBJ2-5,TRBD2,CASSLSGSKGLGTQYF,TGTGCCAGCAGCTTGTCGGGAAGTAAGGGACTAGGGACCCAGTACTTC
TRBV19,-,TRBJ2-3,TRBD1,CASRATGSGTQYF,TGTGCCAGTAGGGCGACAGGGAGCGGTACGCAGTATTTT
TRBV9,-,TRBJ2-7,TRBD1,CASSVSGTESSYEQYF,TGTGCCAGCAGCGTTTCCGGGACAGAGAGCTCCTACGAGCAGTACTTC
TRBV29-1,-,TRBJ2-1,TRBD2,CSVEAGLAGGDYNEQFF,TGCAGCGTTGAAGCCGGACTAGCGGGAGGGGACTACAATGAGCAGTTCTTC
TRBV7-9,-,TRBJ1-4,-,CASSLVAGNEKLFF,TGTGCCAGCAGCTTAGTGGCAGGGAATGAAAAACTGTTTTTT
TRBV7-6,-,TRBJ1-6,-,CASSYGQFSSPLHF,TGTGCCAGCAGCTACGGACAATTTAGTTCACCCCTCCACTTT